The following is a T cell receptor beta chain sequence with its context. Trimming shortened V by 0 bases and J by 7 bases, and 5 bases separated the two germline ends. This CDR3 region has 12 residues. The germline gives CDR1 LGHDT, CDR2 YNNKEL (reference sequence). Treatment specified: about 20 received Ad26.COV2.S at low or high dose, single or two shots; several received placebo; per-sample allocation not given. Sampling took place 63 days after the first vaccine or placebo injection. What was given as vaccine was an Ad26 vector encoding Wuhan-strain SARS-CoV-2 spike. The data are from a study of Ad26.COV2.S vaccination and SARS-CoV-2 variants. Overall study context: Doses of Ad26.COV2.S were injected into muscle once or twice, 56 days apart.

The table came from immunoSEQ multiplex PCR; TCRdb's copy has only in-frame clones and leaves some out. Found here are some 390,000 clones, around 85% of them singletons; the top ten hold roughly 3.5%. This clonotype was sampled from a person between 18 and 65 years old who received the Ad26.COV2.S COVID-19 vaccine or a placebo. This chain links TRBV3-1 (or the pseudogene TRBV3-2) with TRBJ2-3; D is uncertain. The starting material was peripheral blood, obtained in a trial of Ad26.COV2.S vaccine versus placebo. In DNA, the CDR3 is TGTGCCAGCAGCCAAGAAATGCATACGCAGTATTTT. Residues: CASSQEMHTQYF.